This entry lists 11 T cell receptor beta chains sequenced from one sample in a study of tumor-infiltrating lymphocytes in primary liver carcinoma. With around 520 ng total RNA as template and a constant-region primer, TCR beta cDNA was made. Three nested multiplex PCR rounds, a slightly modified ARM-PCR, produced the libraries for TCR beta. The study ran its first two PCR rounds for roughly 11 cycles each, using TRBV1-TRBV30 forward primers and a C-beta reverse primer. Using its own MiXCR run on the multiplex PCR reads, TCRdb lists one record per CDR3 protein. Among 100,000 or so distinct CDR3 sequences listed, 65% to 75% were seen once. The study co-extracted DNA and RNA from 20-30 mg of unsorted bulk tissue. Material: liver tumor tissue from sampling region 2. The subset here: tumor region T2, inferior pole. The receptors originated from a woman aged 60 to 75 with primary liver carcinoma and hepatitis B virus infection.

This rearrangement joins TRBV6-1 to TRBJ1-5; no clear D gene. CDR3 size: 15 residues. The germline V gene encodes CDR1 MNHNS and CDR2 SASEGT. V was pared by 6 bases and J by 2 bases, with 14 bases between. CDR3 residues: CASSWENVGNQPQHF. In nucleotides, the CDR3 is TGTGCCAGCAGCTGGGAGAACGTGGGCAATCAGCCCCAGCATTTT.

With respect to this clonotype: This may arise from a read error, as a much more abundant clone is one base away. CDR3 nucleotides: TGCGCCAGCAGCCCCGATGTGACCTTTGAAGCTTTCTTT. It yields the protein CASSPDVTFEAFF. The rearrangement links TRBV5-1 to TRBJ1-1; D is undetermined. The CDR3 has 13 amino acids. Between the trimmed V and J ends, which lost 4 bases and 7 bases, there was a span of 14 bases. Per germline, CDR1 SGHRS and CDR2 YFSETQ. The variable domain in full, completed from reference TRBV5-1 and TRBJ1-1, reads KAGVTQTPRYLIKTRGQQVTLSCSPISGHRSVSWYQQTPGQGLQFLFEYFSETQRNKGNFPGRFSGRQFSNSRSEMNVSTLELGDSALYLCASSPDVTFEAFFGQGTRLTVV.

Sample share makes this clonotype medium-sized. This sequence joins TRBV7-3 and TRBJ2-7; D call uncertain. The CDR3 spans 13 residues. From germline, CDR1 is SGHTA and CDR2 FQGTGA. V gave up 1 base and J gave up 5 bases, with 9 bases separating them. DNA of the CDR3: TGTGCCAGCAGCTTAAATCGGGCTCACGAGCAGTACTTC. Protein: CASSLNRAHEQYF.

This clonotype was counted between two and nine times. The chain employs TRBV5-1 and TRBJ2-3; D is perhaps TRBD2 (6 bases). CDR3 length equals 16 residues. V lost 3 bases and J lost 5, with 19 bases in between. Germline V gene data show CDR1 as SGHRS and CDR2 as YFSETQ. The CDR3: CASSWGGTGDGDTQYF. CDR3 DNA sequence: TGCGCCAGCAGCTGGGGCGGGACTGGGGATGGAGATACGCAGTATTTT.

Details on this clonotype: This clone may be a read error of a much larger clone one base away. V usage is TRBV2 and J usage is TRBJ2-5, with 7 bases identical to TRBD2. The CDR3 loop spans 14 amino acids. Germline loops: CDR1 SNHLY, CDR2 FYNNEI. CDR3 nucleotides: TGTGCCAGCAGTGGCGGGGGAGGCCAAGAGATCCAGTACTTC. Translating gives CASSGGGGQEIQYF. The full variable domain, its missing parts supplied by reference TRBV2 and TRBJ2-5, is EPEVTQTPSHQVTQMGQEVILRCVPISNHLYFYWYRQILGQKVEFLVSFYNNEISEKSEIFDDQFSVERPDGSNFTLKIRSTKLEDSAMYFCASSGGGGQEIQYFGPGTRLLVL.

This clonotype was seen at least ten times. The CDR3 coding sequence is TGCGCCAGCACCCCTGACTATACCTACAATGAGCAGTTCTTC. This translates into CASTPDYTYNEQFF. The chain combines TRBV10-2 with TRBJ2-1; D perhaps matches TRBD2 (5 bases). The germline V and J ends were trimmed by 7 bases and 2 bases, with 12 bases remaining between them. CDR3 size: 14 residues. Germline assignment: CDR1 WSHSY and CDR2 SAAADI.

In this sample, this clonotype turned up a few times. A much larger clone is a single base away; this may be a read error. V and J are TRBV29-1 and TRBJ2-1, with TRBD1 identical over 8 bases. Per the germline V gene, CDR1 is SQVTM and CDR2 is ANQGSEA. The CDR3 loop spans 16 amino acids. The CDR3 protein is CRVQGASGGQYNEQFF. CDR3 sequence (DNA): TGCAGGGTCCAGGGGGCTAGTGGGGGCCAGTACAATGAGCAGTTCTTC.

Remarks on this clonotype: At one of its ends the junction is not consistent with the germline gene, which may arise from a read error. The chain uses TRBV11-1 and TRBJ2-1; D remains unclear. Germline V gene data show CDR1 as SGHAT and CDR2 as FQDESV (reference sequence). The CDR3 is 13 residues long. The CDR3 DNA sequence: TGTGCCAGCAGTTTAGACACCTACAAAGAGCGGTTCTTC. Amino acids: CASSLDTYKERFF.

The chain links TRBV14 to TRBJ1-2; TRBD1 might be the D (5 bases). Trimming took 9 bases from V and 4 from J, leaving 15 bases between them. The V gene's germline CDR1 is SGHDN and CDR2 FVKESK. CDR3 size: 13 residues. The CDR3 region has the DNA TGTGCCAGTAACCAAAGACAGTCCTATGGCTACACCTTC. It is translated as CASNQRQSYGYTF.

This clonotype was picked up many times. The chain links TRBV5-1 to TRBJ2-1; D not resolved. The V gene lost 0 bases and the J gene lost 7 bases, with 11 bases spanning the gap. Germline-derived CDR1 and CDR2 are SGHRS and YFSETQ. This CDR3 is built from 14 residues. In DNA form, the CDR3 reads TGCGCCAGCAGCTTGGAGCTAGTGACGAATGAGCAGTTCTTC. It codes for CASSLELVTNEQFF.

This chain uses TRBV28 with TRBJ1-1, with D unresolved. This CDR3 comprises 12 residues. V was cut by 3 bases and J by 8 bases, with 10 bases left in between. Germline CDR1 reads MDHEN; CDR2 reads SYDVKM. The CDR3 sequence: CASSLMSREAFF. The CDR3 DNA reads as TGTGCCAGCAGTTTGATGAGCAGGGAAGCTTTCTTT.